The 11 T cell receptor beta chains presented below share a single source sample, sequenced in a study of response to subunit inactivated influenza vaccine. MiXCR was run by TCRdb on the RT-PCR reads, yielding one entry per CDR3 protein. The sample yields about 780,000 distinct CDR3 sequences, 15% to 20% seen once. Sequenced material: PBMCs from blood, taken around 5 days after vaccination. These receptors all stem from a man in his forties or fifties who received an inactivated influenza vaccine.

V and J are TRBV5-1 and TRBJ2-3; D remains ambiguous. Germline V gene lookup returns CDR1 SGHRS and CDR2 YFSETQ. V lost 2 bases to trimming and J lost 2 bases, with 12 bases between them. The CDR3 runs 15 residues. The CDR3 nucleotides are TGCGCCAGCAGCTTAAGGAGCGCCACCACAGATACGCAGTATTTT. Amino acids: CASSLRSATTDTQYF.

This clonotype was picked up a small number of times. CDR3 DNA sequence: TGTGCCAGCAGCCACAGGGCAGGGCCATCCTACGAGCAGTACTTC. This translates into CASSHRAGPSYEQYF. The chain has TRBV25-1 and TRBJ2-7, with D tentatively TRBD1 (6 bases). Trimming left V 6 bases short and J 1 base short, with 16 bases between. The V gene's germline CDR1 is MGHDK and CDR2 SYGVNS. The CDR3 extends over 15 amino acids.

Only a few counts were recorded for this clonotype. This chain uses TRBV20-1 with TRBJ2-1; TRBD2 aligns across 8 bases. Germline-derived CDR1 and CDR2 are DFQATT and SNEGSKA (reference sequence). V was pared by 7 bases and J by 3 bases, with 8 bases of the junction left unmatched. The CDR3 is 14 amino acids. The CDR3 protein is CSVPLSGVYNEQFF. DNA for the CDR3: TGCAGTGTCCCGCTTAGCGGGGTCTACAATGAGCAGTTCTTC.

As regards this clonotype: The germline gene is not matched at one end of the junction; a read error may be the cause. The rearrangement joins TRBV7-7 to TRBJ2-5; D perhaps matches TRBD1 (5 bases). The CDR3 covers 13 residues. From germline, CDR1 is SSHAT and CDR2 FNYEAQ (reference sequence). The CDR3 is CASSLGVSETQYF. DNA for the CDR3: TGTGCTAGCAGCTTAGGGGTTTCGGAGACCCAGTACTTC. The variable domain in full, with the rest retrieved from reference TRBV7-7 and TRBJ2-5, is GAGVSQSPRYKVTKRGQDVTLRCDPISSHATLYWYQQALGQGPEFLTYFNYEAQPDKSGLPSDRFSAERPEGSISTLTIQRTEQRDSAMYRCASSLGVSETQYFGPGTRLLVL.

V and J are TRBV7-2 and TRBJ1-2; 8 bases map to TRBD1. The V segment lost 5 bases and the J segment 3 bases; nucleotides outside the gene matches: 5. Germline values: CDR1 SGHTA, CDR2 FQGNSA. This CDR3 has 14 residues. In DNA, the CDR3 is TGTGCCAGCAGCGAGCCGACAGGGGACTATGGCTACACCTTC. It encodes CASSEPTGDYGYTF.

This rearrangement joins TRBV11-3 to TRBJ2-3, with 9 bases identical to TRBD2. This CDR3 has 17 amino acids. V was clipped by 1 base and J by 4 bases; unmatched bases: 9. The V gene's germline CDR1 is SGHNT and CDR2 YENEEA. The CDR3: CASSLGSTSGLADTQYF. The CDR3 nucleotides are TGTGCCAGCAGCTTAGGATCCACTAGCGGGTTAGCAGATACGCAGTATTTT.

This clonotype was detected ten times or more. V and J are TRBV18 and TRBJ2-1, with 8 bases identical to TRBD2. J gave up 4 bases and V 8 bases, and 10 bases lay outside the gene matches. Germline assignment: CDR1 KGHSH and CDR2 LQKENI. CDR3 length: 15 residues. CDR3 sequence reads: CASSPGLAGYNEQFF. CDR3 nucleotides: TGTGCCAGCAGCCCAGGCCTAGCGGGTTACAATGAGCAGTTCTTC.

The V and J genes are TRBV27 and TRBJ2-7; the match to TRBD1 covers 10 bases. The CDR3 has 12 amino acids. Trimming at V came to 7 bases and at J to 6 bases, leaving 3 bases not matched to a gene. Germline V gene sequence: CDR1 MNHEY, CDR2 SMNVEV (reference sequence). Here the CDR3 DNA reads TGTGCCAGCACCGGGACAGGGGTCGAGCAGTACTTC. This translates into CASTGTGVEQYF.

This chain uses TRBV20-1 with TRBJ2-3, with 10 bases matching TRBD2. Unmatched junction bases numbered 6, after V lost 4 bases and J lost 5 bases. The CDR3 totals 14 residues. In germline, CDR1 is DFQATT, CDR2 SNEGSKA (reference sequence). CDR3 sequence: CSAKLAGLQDTQYF. The CDR3 DNA sequence: TGCAGTGCTAAACTAGCGGGGTTGCAAGATACGCAGTATTTT.

The chain is built from TRBV7-8 and TRBJ2-6; TRBD1 aligns across 9 bases. After removal of 1 base from V and 0 bases from J, the junction contained 7 bases not matched to a gene. The CDR3 contains 19 residues. CDR1 and CDR2 (germline): SGHVS, FQNEAQ. The chain's CDR3 is CASSLVRTGAFSGANVLTF. The CDR3 DNA sequence: TGTGCCAGCAGCTTAGTTAGGACAGGGGCCTTCTCTGGGGCCAACGTCCTGACTTTC.

The J gene is TRBJ2-3, the V gene TRBV5-1; no firm D call. The V gene lost 4 bases and the J gene lost 6 bases, with 15 bases spanning the gap. The CDR3 runs to 14 residues. The germline V gene encodes CDR1 SGHRS and CDR2 YFSETQ. The CDR3 here is CASSGLLAEDTQYF. Here the CDR3 DNA reads TGCGCCAGCAGCGGTCTCTTGGCTGAGGATACGCAGTATTTT.